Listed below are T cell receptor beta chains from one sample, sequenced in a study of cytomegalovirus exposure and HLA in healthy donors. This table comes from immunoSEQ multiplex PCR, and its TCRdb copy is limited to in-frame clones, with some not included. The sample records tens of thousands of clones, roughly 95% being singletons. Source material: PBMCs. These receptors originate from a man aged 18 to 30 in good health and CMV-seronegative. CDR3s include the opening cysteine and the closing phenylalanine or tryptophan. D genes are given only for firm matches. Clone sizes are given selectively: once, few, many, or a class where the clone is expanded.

CDR3 protein: CATSRGTDRNQPQHF
CDR3 DNA: TGTGCCACCAGCAGAGGGACAGATAGGAATCAGCCCCAGCATTTT
J gene: TRBJ1-5
D gene: NA
V gene: TRBV15
clone size: NA

CDR3 protein: CASSSSRGSYGYTF
CDR3 DNA: TGTGCCAGCAGCTCCTCTAGGGGATCCTATGGCTACACCTTC
J gene: TRBJ1-2
D gene: NA
V gene: TRBV13
clone size: NA

CDR3 protein: CATSRNRAPGTGELFF
CDR3 DNA: TGTGCCACCAGCAGAAACAGGGCGCCGGGGACCGGGGAGCTGTTTTTT
J gene: TRBJ2-2
D gene: NA
V gene: TRBV15
clone size: NA

CDR3 protein: CASSYSRVQKETQYF
CDR3 DNA: TGTGCCAGCAGTTACTCGAGGGTACAGAAAGAGACCCAGTACTTC
J gene: TRBJ2-5
D gene: NA
V gene: TRBV6-6
clone size: NA

CDR3 protein: CASSGGGVSLDTQYF
CDR3 DNA: TGCGCCAGCAGCGGAGGGGGCGTAAGTTTGGATACGCAGTATTTT
J gene: TRBJ2-3
D gene: NA
V gene: TRBV5-1
clone size: NA

CDR3 protein: CASRTGTSGGGEKFF
CDR3 DNA: TGTGCCAGCAGAACAGGGACTAGCGGGGGAGGAGAAAAGTTCTTC
J gene: TRBJ2-1
D gene: TRBD2
V gene: TRBV13
clone size: NA

CDR3 protein: CASRPTSGRITYEQYF
CDR3 DNA: TGCGCCAGCAGACCCACTAGCGGGAGGATCACCTACGAGCAGTACTTC
J gene: TRBJ2-7
D gene: TRBD2
V gene: TRBV5-1
clone size: once

CDR3 protein: CASSLTSGSLEEQFF
CDR3 DNA: TGCGCCAGCAGCTTGACTAGCGGGAGTTTAGAGGAGCAGTTCTTC
J gene: TRBJ2-1
D gene: TRBD2
V gene: TRBV5-1
clone size: NA

CDR3 protein: CASRGDSRTEAFF
CDR3 DNA: TGTGCCAGTAGGGGGGACAGCCGGACTGAAGCTTTCTTT
J gene: TRBJ1-1
D gene: TRBD1
V gene: TRBV19
clone size: once

CDR3 protein: CASSPGAINEQFF
CDR3 DNA: TGTGCCAGCAGTCCAGGGGCCATCAATGAGCAGTTCTTC
J gene: TRBJ2-1
D gene: NA
V gene: TRBV25-1
clone size: NA

CDR3 protein: CASSIDSGRGLGYTF
CDR3 DNA: TGTGCCAGTAGTATAGATTCTGGCAGGGGGCTCGGCTACACCTTC
J gene: TRBJ1-2
D gene: TRBD1
V gene: TRBV19
clone size: NA

CDR3 protein: CASSLGGNPYEQYF
CDR3 DNA: TGTGCCAGCAGCTTAGGCGGGAACCCCTACGAGCAGTACTTC
J gene: TRBJ2-7
D gene: NA
V gene: TRBV7-6
clone size: NA

CDR3 protein: CASTLEGGWTEAFF
CDR3 DNA: TGTGCCAGTACCCTCGAGGGGGGGTGGACTGAAGCTTTCTTT
J gene: TRBJ1-1
D gene: NA
V gene: TRBV19
clone size: NA

CDR3 protein: CASSQEGGRGTEAFF
CDR3 DNA: TGCGCCAGCAGCCAAGAAGGAGGCAGGGGTACTGAAGCTTTCTTT
J gene: TRBJ1-1
D gene: NA
V gene: TRBV4-1
clone size: NA

CDR3 protein: CAIRILGSPYYGYTF
CDR3 DNA: TGTGCCATCAGGATCCTTGGCTCCCCGTACTATGGCTACACCTTC
J gene: TRBJ1-2
D gene: NA
V gene: TRBV10-3
clone size: NA

CDR3 protein: CASRTGQGRGTEAFF
CDR3 DNA: TGTGCCAGCAGGACCGGACAGGGGCGGGGCACTGAAGCTTTCTTT
J gene: TRBJ1-1
D gene: TRBD1
V gene: TRBV2
clone size: NA

CDR3 protein: CASSKAGDTYEQYF
CDR3 DNA: TGCGCCAGCAGTAAAGCGGGGGATACCTACGAGCAGTACTTC
J gene: TRBJ2-7
D gene: TRBD2
V gene: TRBV10-1
clone size: NA

CDR3 protein: CASSEKGGWSPLHF
CDR3 DNA: TGTGCCAGCAGTGAAAAAGGGGGCTGGTCACCCCTCCACTTT
J gene: TRBJ1-6
D gene: TRBD1
V gene: TRBV6-7
clone size: NA

CDR3 protein: CATLAGGGTDTQYF
CDR3 DNA: TGTGCCACCCTAGCGGGAGGGGGCACAGATACGCAGTATTTT
J gene: TRBJ2-3
D gene: TRBD2
V gene: TRBV15
clone size: NA

CDR3 protein: CASSLWQNTEAFF
CDR3 DNA: TGTGCCAGCAGCTTATGGCAGAACACTGAAGCTTTCTTT
J gene: TRBJ1-1
D gene: NA
V gene: TRBV5-6
clone size: NA

CDR3 protein: CASLEGEAFF
CDR3 DNA: TGTGCCAGCCTGGAGGGTGAAGCTTTCTTT
J gene: TRBJ1-1
D gene: NA
V gene: TRBV6-6
clone size: NA

CDR3 protein: CASSMWTSGPGNEQFF
CDR3 DNA: TGTGCCAGTAGTATGTGGACTAGCGGGCCGGGGAATGAGCAGTTCTTC
J gene: TRBJ2-1
D gene: TRBD2
V gene: TRBV19
clone size: NA

CDR3 protein: CASSLVLGHKETQYF
CDR3 DNA: TGTGCTAGCAGCTTAGTTTTGGGACACAAGGAGACCCAGTACTTC
J gene: TRBJ2-5
D gene: NA
V gene: TRBV7-7
clone size: NA

CDR3 protein: CASSRLQGIDNEQFF
CDR3 DNA: TGTGCCAGCAGCCGCCTACAGGGGATTGACAATGAGCAGTTCTTC
J gene: TRBJ2-1
D gene: TRBD1
V gene: TRBV14
clone size: NA

CDR3 protein: CASSYGRTSGDEQFF
CDR3 DNA: TGTGCCAGCAGCTACGGAAGGACTAGCGGCGATGAGCAGTTCTTC
J gene: TRBJ2-1
D gene: TRBD2
V gene: TRBV11-3
clone size: NA

CDR3 protein: CASGLLTLLAGGPAKNIQYF
CDR3 DNA: TGTGCTAGTGGTTTGTTAACACTACTAGCGGGAGGGCCGGCCAAAAACATTCAGTACTTC
J gene: TRBJ2-4
D gene: TRBD2
V gene: TRBV12-5
clone size: NA

CDR3 protein: CASSFTDRDYEQYF
CDR3 DNA: TGTGCCAGCAGCTTTACTGACAGGGACTACGAGCAGTACTTC
J gene: TRBJ2-7
D gene: TRBD1
V gene: TRBV9
clone size: NA

CDR3 protein: CASSLRTSGAYEQYF
CDR3 DNA: TGTGCCAGCAGTTTACGGACTAGCGGCGCCTACGAGCAGTACTTC
J gene: TRBJ2-7
D gene: TRBD2
V gene: TRBV2
clone size: once

CDR3 protein: CASRHPGDSYEQYF
CDR3 DNA: TGTGCCAGCAGGCACCCCGGGGACTCCTACGAGCAGTACTTC
J gene: TRBJ2-7
D gene: NA
V gene: TRBV6-5
clone size: NA

CDR3 protein: CASSEPNRPNYGYTF
CDR3 DNA: TGTGCCAGCAGTGAACCTAACAGGCCCAACTATGGCTACACCTTC
J gene: TRBJ1-2
D gene: NA
V gene: TRBV2
clone size: NA

CDR3 protein: CASSRQGDEQYF
CDR3 DNA: TGTGCCAGCAGTCGACAGGGGGACGAGCAGTACTTC
J gene: TRBJ2-7
D gene: TRBD1
V gene: TRBV6-6
clone size: NA

CDR3 protein: CASRGRGGYNEQFF
CDR3 DNA: TGTGCCAGCCGGGGACGGGGGGGATACAATGAGCAGTTCTTC
J gene: TRBJ2-1
D gene: TRBD2
V gene: TRBV6-1
clone size: NA

CDR3 protein: CASSPTDSYEQYF
CDR3 DNA: TGTGCCAGCTCACCAACTGACTCCTACGAGCAGTACTTC
J gene: TRBJ2-7
D gene: NA
V gene: TRBV18
clone size: NA

CDR3 protein: CASSFQALNTEAFF
CDR3 DNA: TGTGCCAGCAGCTTTCAGGCGTTGAACACTGAAGCTTTCTTT
J gene: TRBJ1-1
D gene: NA
V gene: TRBV7-2
clone size: once